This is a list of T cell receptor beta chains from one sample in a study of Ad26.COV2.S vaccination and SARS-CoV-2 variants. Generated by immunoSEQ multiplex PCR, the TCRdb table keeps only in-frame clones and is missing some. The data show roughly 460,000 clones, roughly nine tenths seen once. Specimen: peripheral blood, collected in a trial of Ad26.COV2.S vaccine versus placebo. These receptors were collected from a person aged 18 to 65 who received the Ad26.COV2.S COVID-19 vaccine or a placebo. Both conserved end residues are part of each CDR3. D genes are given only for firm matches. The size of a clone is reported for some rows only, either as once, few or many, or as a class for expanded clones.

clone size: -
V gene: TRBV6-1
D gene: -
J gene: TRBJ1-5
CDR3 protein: CASSEALSGMVGQPQHF
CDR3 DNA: TGTGCCAGCAGTGAAGCGCTTTCAGGGATGGTCGGTCAGCCCCAGCATTTT

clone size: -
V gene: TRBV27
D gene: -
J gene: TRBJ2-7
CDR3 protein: CASRQLAHSAYEQYF
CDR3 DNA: TGTGCCAGCAGACAACTAGCTCATAGTGCCTACGAGCAGTACTTC

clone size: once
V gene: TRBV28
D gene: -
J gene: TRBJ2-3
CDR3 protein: CASSSGGLWRTHTDTQYF
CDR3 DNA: TGTGCCAGCAGTTCGGGCGGACTATGGAGAACTCACACAGATACGCAGTATTTT

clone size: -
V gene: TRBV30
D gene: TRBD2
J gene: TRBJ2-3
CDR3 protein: CAWSAGLAGTTDTQYF
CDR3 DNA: TGTGCCTGGAGTGCCGGACTAGCGGGGACCACAGATACGCAGTATTTT

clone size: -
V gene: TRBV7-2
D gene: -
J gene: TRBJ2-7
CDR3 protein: CASSPGTFSYEQYF
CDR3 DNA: TGTGCCAGCAGCCCGGGGACTTTCTCCTACGAGCAGTACTTC

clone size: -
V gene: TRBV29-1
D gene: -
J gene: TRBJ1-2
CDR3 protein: CSVEAPVDGYTF
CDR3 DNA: TGCAGCGTTGAAGCGCCCGTTGATGGCTACACCTTC

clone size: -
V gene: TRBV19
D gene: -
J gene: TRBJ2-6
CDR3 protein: CASSIAGGLVGANVLTF
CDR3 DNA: TGTGCCAGTAGTATAGCGGGGGGCCTGGTTGGGGCCAACGTCCTGACTTTC

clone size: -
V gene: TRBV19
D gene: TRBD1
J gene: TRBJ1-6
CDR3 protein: CASSIGTGHNSPLHF
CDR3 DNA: TGTGCCAGTAGTATTGGGACAGGCCATAATTCACCCCTCCACTTT

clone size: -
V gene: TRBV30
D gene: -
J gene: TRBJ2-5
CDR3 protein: CAWSVGGLYQETQYF
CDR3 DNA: TGTGCCTGGAGTGTTGGCGGGTTGTACCAAGAGACCCAGTACTTC

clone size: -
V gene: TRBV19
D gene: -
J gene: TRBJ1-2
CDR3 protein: CASSPRQYGYTF
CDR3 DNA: TGTGCCAGTAGTCCCCGACAGTATGGCTACACCTTC

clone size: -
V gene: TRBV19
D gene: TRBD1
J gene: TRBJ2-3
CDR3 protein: CASSISRTGDDTQYF
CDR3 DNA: TGTGCCAGTAGTATAAGTCGGACAGGGGATGATACGCAGTATTTT

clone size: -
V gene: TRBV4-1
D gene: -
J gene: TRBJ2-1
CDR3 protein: CASSQDVQVYNEQFF
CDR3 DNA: TGCGCCAGCAGCCAAGATGTTCAGGTGTACAATGAGCAGTTCTTC

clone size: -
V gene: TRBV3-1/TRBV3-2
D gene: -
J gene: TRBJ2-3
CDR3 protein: CASSQVMAETDTQYF
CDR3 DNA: TGTGCCAGCAGCCAGGTTATGGCAGAGACAGATACGCAGTATTTT

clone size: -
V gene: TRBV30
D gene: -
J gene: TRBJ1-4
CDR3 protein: CAWSPVGGPNEKLFF
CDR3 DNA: TGTGCCTGGAGTCCGGTGGGGGGTCCTAATGAAAAACTGTTTTTT

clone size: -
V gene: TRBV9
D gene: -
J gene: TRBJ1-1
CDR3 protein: CASSVEGRGNTEAFF
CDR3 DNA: TGTGCCAGCAGCGTAGAAGGCAGGGGGAACACTGAAGCTTTCTTT

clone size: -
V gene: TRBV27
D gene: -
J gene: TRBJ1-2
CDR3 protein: CATWGRTVGGSYGYTF
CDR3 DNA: TGTGCCACCTGGGGGCGGACAGTCGGGGGCAGCTATGGCTACACCTTC

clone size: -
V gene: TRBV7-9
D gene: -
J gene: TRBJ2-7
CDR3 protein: CASSSAKGVNEQYF
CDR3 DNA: TGTGCCAGCAGCTCTGCCAAGGGTGTGAACGAGCAGTACTTC

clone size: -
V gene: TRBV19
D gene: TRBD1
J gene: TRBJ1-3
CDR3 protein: CASSTGQVGDTIYF
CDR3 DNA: TGTGCCAGTAGTACGGGACAGGTGGGAGACACCATATATTTT

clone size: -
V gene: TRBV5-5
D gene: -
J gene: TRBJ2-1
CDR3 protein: CASSLMSREHHPGNEQFF
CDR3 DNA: TGTGCCAGCAGCTTGATGTCAAGGGAGCATCACCCCGGCAATGAGCAGTTCTTC

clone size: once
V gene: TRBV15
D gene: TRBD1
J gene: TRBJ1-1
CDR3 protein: CATSVRTRGPVDTEAFF
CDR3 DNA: TGTGCCACCAGCGTACGAACTAGGGGGCCGGTAGACACTGAAGCTTTCTTT

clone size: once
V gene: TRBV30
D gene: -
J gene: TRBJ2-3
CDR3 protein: CAWSVSSTDTQYF
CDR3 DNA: TGTGCCTGGAGTGTATCTAGCACAGATACGCAGTATTTT

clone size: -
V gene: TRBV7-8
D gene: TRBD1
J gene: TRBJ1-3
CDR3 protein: CASSLEDRVAGNTIYF
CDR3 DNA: TGTGCCAGCAGCTTAGAAGACAGGGTAGCTGGAAACACCATATATTTT

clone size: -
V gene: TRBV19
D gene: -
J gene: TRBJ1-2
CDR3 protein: CASSSRGFYGYTF
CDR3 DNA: TGTGCCAGTTCTAGTAGGGGGTTCTATGGCTACACCTTC

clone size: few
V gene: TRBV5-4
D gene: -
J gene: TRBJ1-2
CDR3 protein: CASSLNRGNYGYTF
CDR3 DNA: TGTGCCAGCAGCTTGAATCGGGGCAACTATGGCTACACCTTC

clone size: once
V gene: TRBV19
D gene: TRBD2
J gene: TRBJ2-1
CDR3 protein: CASSTADREKLAGAYNEQFF
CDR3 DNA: TGTGCCAGTAGTACCGCGGACAGGGAAAAACTAGCGGGGGCCTACAATGAGCAGTTCTTC

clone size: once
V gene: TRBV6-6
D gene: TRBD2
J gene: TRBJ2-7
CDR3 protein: CASSFAGDYLSGEQYF
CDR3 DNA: TGTGCCAGCAGTTTCGCCGGGGACTATCTATCTGGGGAGCAGTACTTC

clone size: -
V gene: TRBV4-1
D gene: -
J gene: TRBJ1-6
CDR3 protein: CASSQGPSTYNSPLHF
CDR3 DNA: TGCGCCAGCAGCCAAGGACCGTCGACCTATAATTCACCCCTCCACTTT